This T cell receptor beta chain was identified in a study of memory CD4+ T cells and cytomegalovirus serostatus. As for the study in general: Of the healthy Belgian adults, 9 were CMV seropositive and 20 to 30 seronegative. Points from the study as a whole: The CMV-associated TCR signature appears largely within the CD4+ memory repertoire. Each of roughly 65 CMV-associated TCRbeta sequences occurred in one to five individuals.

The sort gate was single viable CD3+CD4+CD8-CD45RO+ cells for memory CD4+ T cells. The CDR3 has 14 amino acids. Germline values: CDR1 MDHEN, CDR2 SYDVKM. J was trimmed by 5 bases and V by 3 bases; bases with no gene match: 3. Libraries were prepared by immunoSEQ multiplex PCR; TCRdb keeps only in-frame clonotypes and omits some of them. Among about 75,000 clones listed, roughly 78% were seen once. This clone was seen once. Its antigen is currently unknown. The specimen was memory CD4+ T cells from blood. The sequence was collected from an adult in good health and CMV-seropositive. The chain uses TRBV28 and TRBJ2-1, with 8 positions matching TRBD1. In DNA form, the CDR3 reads TGTGCCAGCAGTTTGGACAGGGCCGACAATGAGCAGTTCTTC. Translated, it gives CASSLDRADNEQFF.